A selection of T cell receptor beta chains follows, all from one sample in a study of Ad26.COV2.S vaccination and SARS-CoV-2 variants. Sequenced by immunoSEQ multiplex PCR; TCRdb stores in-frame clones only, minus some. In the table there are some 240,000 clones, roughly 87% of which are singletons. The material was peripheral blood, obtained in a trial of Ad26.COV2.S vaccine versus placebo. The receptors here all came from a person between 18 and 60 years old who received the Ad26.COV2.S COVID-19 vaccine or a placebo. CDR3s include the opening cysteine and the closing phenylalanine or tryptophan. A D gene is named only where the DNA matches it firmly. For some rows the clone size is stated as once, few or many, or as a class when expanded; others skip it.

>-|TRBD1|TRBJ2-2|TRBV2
CASSKQGARTGELFF
TGTGCCAGCAGCAAACAGGGGGCGAGGACCGGGGAGCTGTTTTTT
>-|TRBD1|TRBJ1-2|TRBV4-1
CASSQDRTGTNYGYTF
TGCGCCAGCAGCCAAGATAGGACAGGGACTAACTATGGCTACACCTTC
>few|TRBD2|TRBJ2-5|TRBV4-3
CASSRGETSGSETQYF
TGCGCCAGCAGCCGGGGAGAAACTAGCGGGAGTGAGACCCAGTACTTC
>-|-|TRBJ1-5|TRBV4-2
CASSQEVGDNQPQHF
TGTGCCAGCAGCCAAGAAGTGGGTGACAATCAGCCCCAGCATTTT
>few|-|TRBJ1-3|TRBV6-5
CASSSGGSSGNTIYF
TGTGCCAGCAGTTCCGGGGGTTCCTCTGGAAACACCATATATTTT
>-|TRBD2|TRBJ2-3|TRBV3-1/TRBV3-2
CASSQGPQRGATDTQYF
TGTGCCAGCAGCCAAGGACCCCAGCGGGGGGCTACAGATACGCAGTATTTT
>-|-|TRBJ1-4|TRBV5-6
CASSVTGRRDEKLFF
TGTGCCAGCAGCGTTACGGGACGACGGGATGAAAAACTGTTTTTT
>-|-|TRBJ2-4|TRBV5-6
CASSPEGLAKNIQYF
TGTGCCAGCAGCCCAGAGGGACTCGCCAAAAACATTCAGTACTTC
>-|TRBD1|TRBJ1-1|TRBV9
CASSGTGGAGTEAFF
TGTGCCAGCAGCGGTACAGGGGGCGCGGGCACTGAAGCTTTCTTT
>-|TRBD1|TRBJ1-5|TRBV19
CASSGTGGTSNQPQHF
TGTGCCAGTAGTGGTACAGGGGGCACTAGCAATCAGCCCCAGCATTTT
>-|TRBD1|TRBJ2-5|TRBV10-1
CARKTGSETQYF
TGCGCCAGAAAGACAGGGTCGGAGACCCAGTACTTC
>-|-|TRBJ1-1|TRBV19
CASSPIRNRPNTEAFF
TGTGCCAGTAGCCCCATAAGGAACAGGCCTAACACTGAAGCTTTCTTT
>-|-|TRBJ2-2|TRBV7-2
CASSLGPLGTGELFF
TGTGCCAGCAGCTTAGGTCCCCTGGGCACCGGGGAGCTGTTTTTT
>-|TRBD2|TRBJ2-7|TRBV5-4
CASSPAGPSGSYEQYF
TGTGCCAGCAGCCCCGCGGGGCCTAGCGGTTCCTACGAGCAGTACTTC
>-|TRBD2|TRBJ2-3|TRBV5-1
CASRWTSGGAGDTQYF
TGCGCCAGCAGATGGACTAGCGGGGGGGCCGGGGATACGCAGTATTTT
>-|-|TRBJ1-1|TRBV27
CASSLFSENTEAFF
TGTGCCAGCAGTTTATTTTCGGAAAACACTGAAGCTTTCTTT
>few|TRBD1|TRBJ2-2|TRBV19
CASSVTQGSGELFF
TGTGCCAGTAGTGTTACACAGGGGTCCGGGGAGCTGTTTTTT
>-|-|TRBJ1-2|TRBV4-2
CASSQDSDQFLGYTF
TGTGCCAGCAGCCAAGATAGTGACCAGTTTTTGGGCTACACCTTC
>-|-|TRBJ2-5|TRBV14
CASSQDRKAQETQYF
TGTGCCAGCAGCCAAGATAGAAAAGCGCAAGAGACCCAGTACTTC
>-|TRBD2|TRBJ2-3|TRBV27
CASSLRIPLAGNTDTQYF
TGTGCCAGCAGTTTAAGGATACCACTAGCGGGAAACACAGATACGCAGTATTTT
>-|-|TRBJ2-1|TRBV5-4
CASSSERGYNEQFF
TGTGCCAGCAGCTCCGAAAGGGGCTACAATGAGCAGTTCTTC
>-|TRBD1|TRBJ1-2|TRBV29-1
CSVGGTTGGGYTF
TGCAGCGTCGGCGGGACTACAGGGGGCGGCTACACCTTC
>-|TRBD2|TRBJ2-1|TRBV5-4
CASSPLAGVDEQFF
TGTGCCAGCAGCCCCCTAGCGGGGGTTGATGAGCAGTTCTTC
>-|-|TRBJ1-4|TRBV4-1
CASSHLGPGGDEKLFF
TGCGCCAGCAGCCACCTGGGCCCCGGAGGGGATGAAAAACTGTTTTTT
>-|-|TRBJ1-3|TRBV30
CAWSVDSSGNTIYF
TGTGCCTGGAGTGTTGACAGCAGTGGAAACACCATATATTTT
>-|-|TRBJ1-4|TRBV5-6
CASSLGPAAGNEKLFF
TGTGCCAGCAGCTTGGGCCCGGCAGCCGGTAATGAAAAACTGTTTTTT
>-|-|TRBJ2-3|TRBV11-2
CASSLLEGLTSTDTQYF
TGTGCCAGCAGCTTATTGGAGGGACTGACTAGCACAGATACGCAGTATTTT
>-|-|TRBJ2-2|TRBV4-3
CASSQAGNTGELFF
TGCGCCAGCAGCCAAGCGGGGAACACCGGGGAGCTGTTTTTT
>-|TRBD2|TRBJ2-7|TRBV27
CASSPPGGGPSYEQYF
TGTGCCAGCAGTCCCCCTGGCGGGGGGCCCTCCTACGAGCAGTACTTC
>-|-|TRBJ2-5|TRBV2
CASSVGTTHQETQYF
TGTGCCAGCAGTGTCGGGACGACGCACCAAGAGACCCAGTACTTC
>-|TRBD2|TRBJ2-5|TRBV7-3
CASSAGTSGRPGTQYF
TGTGCCAGCAGCGCGGGGACTAGCGGGAGGCCGGGGACCCAGTACTTC
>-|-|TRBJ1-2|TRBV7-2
CASSFSQALPYGYTF
TGTGCCAGCAGCTTTTCACAGGCTCTACCCTATGGCTACACCTTC
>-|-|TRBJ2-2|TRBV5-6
CASSLVSTGELFF
TGTGCCAGCAGCTTGGTGAGCACCGGGGAGCTGTTTTTT
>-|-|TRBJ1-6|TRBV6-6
CASRGDFDNSPLHF
TGTGCCAGCCGCGGGGACTTTGATAATTCACCCCTCCACTTT
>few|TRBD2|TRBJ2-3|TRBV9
CASSPGLDPTDTQYF
TGTGCCAGCAGCCCCGGACTAGACCCCACAGATACGCAGTATTTT
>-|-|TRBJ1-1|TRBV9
CASSVRLNTEAFF
TGTGCCAGCAGCGTAAGGCTTAACACTGAAGCTTTCTTT
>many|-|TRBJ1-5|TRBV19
CASDGGARHRAQHF
TGTGCCAGCGACGGAGGAGCACGACACCGGGCCCAGCATTTT
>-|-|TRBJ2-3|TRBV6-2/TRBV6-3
CASSPGTKGADTQYF
TGTGCCAGCAGCCCCGGGACCAAAGGGGCAGATACGCAGTATTTT
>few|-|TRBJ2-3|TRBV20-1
CSASREGLTDTQYF
TGCAGTGCTAGTCGTGAGGGTCTCACAGATACGCAGTATTTT
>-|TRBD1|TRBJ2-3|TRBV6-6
CASCEDRAVTDTQYF
TGTGCCAGCTGTGAGGACAGGGCGGTCACAGATACGCAGTATTTT
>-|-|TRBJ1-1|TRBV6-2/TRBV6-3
CASSYRGEAFF
TGTGCCAGCAGTTACCGGGGTGAAGCTTTCTTT
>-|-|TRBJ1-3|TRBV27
CASRGTGKGDTIYF
TGTGCCAGCAGGGGAACGGGGAAGGGGGACACCATATATTTT
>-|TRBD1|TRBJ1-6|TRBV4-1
CASSLPGQGSPLHF
TGCGCCAGCAGCCTACCAGGACAGGGTTCACCCCTCCACTTT
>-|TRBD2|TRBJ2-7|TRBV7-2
CASSVGTSGGASEQYF
TGTGCCAGCAGCGTCGGGACTAGCGGGGGGGCCAGCGAGCAGTACTTC
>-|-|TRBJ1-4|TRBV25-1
CASSVGVSREKLFF
TGTGCCAGCAGTGTGGGGGTTAGTCGCGAAAAACTGTTTTTT
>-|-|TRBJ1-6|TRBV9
CASSVADFYNSPLHF
TGTGCCAGCAGCGTAGCCGACTTTTATAATTCACCCCTCCACTTT
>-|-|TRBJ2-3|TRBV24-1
CATNPGFHTDTQYF
TGTGCCACAAACCCGGGGTTCCACACAGATACGCAGTATTTT
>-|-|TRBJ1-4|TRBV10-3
CAIRGTSFEKLFF
TGTGCCATCAGAGGGACCTCATTCGAAAAACTGTTTTTT
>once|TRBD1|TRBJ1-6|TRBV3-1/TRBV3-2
CASSQGTGGFSPLHF
TGTGCCAGCAGCCAAGGGACAGGCGGTTTTTCACCCCTCCACTTT
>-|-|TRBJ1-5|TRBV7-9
CASSLGRGLGGNQPQHF
TGTGCCAGCAGCTTAGGACGGGGCCTCGGGGGCAATCAGCCCCAGCATTTT
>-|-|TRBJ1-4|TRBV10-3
CAISESPNEKLFF
TGTGCCATCAGTGAGTCGCCTAATGAAAAACTGTTTTTT
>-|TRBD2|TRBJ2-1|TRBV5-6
CASSLGLAGVSNEQFF
TGTGCCAGCAGCTTGGGGCTAGCGGGAGTATCCAATGAGCAGTTCTTC
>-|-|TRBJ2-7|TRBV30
CAWSKTIQGQEQYF
TGTGCCTGGAGCAAAACCATACAGGGTCAGGAGCAGTACTTC
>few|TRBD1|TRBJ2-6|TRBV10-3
CAISARDRRTSGANVLTF
TGTGCCATCAGTGCCCGGGACAGGCGGACATCTGGGGCCAACGTCCTGACTTTC
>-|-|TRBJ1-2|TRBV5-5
CASSLVATPRGKDPAYGYTF
TGTGCCAGCAGCCTGGTGGCCACCCCAAGAGGGAAAGATCCCGCCTATGGCTACACCTTC
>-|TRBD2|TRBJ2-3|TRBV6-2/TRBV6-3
CASSYDRLAGGLNTQYF
TGTGCCAGCAGTTACGACAGACTAGCGGGAGGTTTAAATACGCAGTATTTT
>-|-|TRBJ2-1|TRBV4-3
CASSPHGRAYNEQFF
TGCGCCAGCAGCCCCCACGGGCGGGCTTACAATGAGCAGTTCTTC
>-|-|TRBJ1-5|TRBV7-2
CASSYTGPVNQPQHF
TGTGCCAGCAGCTATACCGGGCCCGTGAATCAGCCCCAGCATTTT
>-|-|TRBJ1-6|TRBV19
CASSIRTAFNNSPLHF
TGTGCCAGTAGTATCCGGACAGCTTTTAATAATTCACCCCTCCACTTT
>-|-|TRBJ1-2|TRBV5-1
CASSEGPDYYGYTF
TGCGCCAGCAGCGAGGGTCCAGACTACTATGGCTACACCTTC